Listed here are 18 T cell receptor beta chains from one sample, sequenced in a study of blood T cells in healthy people across ages. Alongside a J-beta primer mix, a sample-barcoded 5' primer served in a second PCR lasting roughly 7 to 11 cycles. From the 5' RACE reads, TCRdb called clonotypes with MiXCR, one entry per CDR3 protein. The sample shows some 930,000 distinct CDR3 sequences, under 35% of them seen only once. These data were likewise used in another study, on T cells of mothers and their children.

The sequenced sample consisted of blood. These receptors all come from a middle-aged woman in good health.

In regard to this clonotype: An end of the junction does not agree with germline; a read error may underlie this. The chain couples TRBV7-2 to TRBJ2-7, with D unclear. The CDR3 has 13 residues. CDR1 and CDR2 from the germline V gene are SGHTA and FQGNSA. The CDR3 protein is CVSSSDGYYEQYF. DNA of the CDR3: TGTGTCAGCAGCTCCGACGGCTACTACGAGCAGTACTTC.

There are a few counts of this clonotype. The chain recombines TRBV10-3 with TRBJ2-1; 11 bases map to TRBD1. Trimming took 4 bases from V and 7 from J; bases not matched to a gene: 6. The germline V gene encodes CDR1 ENHRY and CDR2 SYGVKD. This CDR3 has 15 amino acids. The CDR3 loop is CAISGDRGMGNEQFF. The CDR3 DNA follows: TGTGCCATCAGTGGGGACAGGGGGATGGGGAATGAGCAGTTCTTC.

This clonotype was recorded a few times. Given a much more abundant clone one base away, this may be a read error. This chain uses TRBV10-3 with TRBJ1-2; possible D gene TRBD1, 5 bases. The CDR3 sequence is 13 residues long. Per the germline V gene, CDR1 is ENHRY and CDR2 is SYGVKD. Here the CDR3 reads CVISVGQDYGYTF. The DNA for the CDR3 is TGTGTCATCAGTGTGGGGCAGGATTATGGCTACACCTTC.

This clonotype has only a few counts. The germline gene is not matched at one end of the junction; a read error may be the cause. V gene TRBV28 combines with J gene TRBJ1-1; TRBD1 might be the D (6 bases). This CDR3 comprises 15 residues. Germline loops: CDR1 MDHEN, CDR2 SYDVKM. CDR3 sequence: CTSSPTTGPNTEAFF. The CDR3 nucleotides read TGTACCAGCAGTCCAACAACAGGGCCGAACACTGAAGCTTTCTTT.

This clonotype was seen ten or more times. The rearrangement joins TRBV29-1 to TRBJ2-5, with unresolved D. Germline CDR1 SQVTM, CDR2 ANQGSEA. V gave up 7 bases and J gave up 3 bases, with 6 bases separating them. The CDR3 is 10 amino acids. CDR3 loop: CSGSEETQYF. CDR3 nucleotides: TGCAGCGGATCTGAAGAGACCCAGTACTTC.

The V call is TRBV27, the J call TRBJ1-5; possible D gene TRBD1, 6 bases. The CDR3 covers 15 residues. Germline V CDR1 and CDR2: MNHEY, SMNVEV (reference sequence). The V and J ends lost 2 bases and 5 bases respectively, with 13 bases between them. The CDR3 DNA is TGTGCCAGCAGTTTAGTACAGGGCGGCGATCAGCCCCAGCATTTT. This gives the protein CASSLVQGGDQPQHF.

This clonotype came up a few times. The rearrangement links TRBV29-1 to TRBJ2-7; perhaps TRBD2 as D (5 bases). The length of the CDR3 is 12 residues. With 3 bases removed from V and 6 bases from J, the gap between germline ends came to 12 bases. CDR1 is SQVTM and CDR2 is ANQGSEA in the germline V gene. The CDR3 DNA is TGCAGCGTTGATGGGAGCGTGGGCGAGCAGTACTTC. This encodes CSVDGSVGEQYF.

This chain uses TRBV20-1 with TRBJ2-7, with unresolved D. Germline V gives CDR1 DFQATT, CDR2 SNEGSKA (reference sequence). The CDR3 runs to 13 residues. Trimming took 5 bases from V and 0 from J, leaving 11 bases between them. CDR3 sequence reads: CSAPRTDSYEQYF. CDR3 nucleotides: TGCAGTGCTCCTCGGACGGACTCCTACGAGCAGTACTTC.

This clonotype was detected only a few times. V gene TRBV5-1 combines with J gene TRBJ1-1; D unresolved. CDR3 length: 14 residues. V was shortened by 4 bases and J by 4 bases, with 14 bases between the two germline ends. Germline V CDR1 and CDR2: SGHRS, YFSETQ. Here the CDR3 DNA reads TGCGCCAGCAGCCCCGGGCAGGTCGGCACTGAAGCTTTCTTT. This sequence encodes CASSPGQVGTEAFF. The whole variable domain, remainder taken from reference TRBV5-1 and TRBJ1-1, is KAGVTQTPRYLIKTRGQQVTLSCSPISGHRSVSWYQQTPGQGLQFLFEYFSETQRNKGNFPGRFSGRQFSNSRSEMNVSTLELGDSALYLCASSPGQVGTEAFFGQGTRLTVV.

The V and J genes are TRBV5-6 and TRBJ2-2; 7 nucleotides align to TRBD1. V was clipped by 4 bases and J by 2 bases; unmatched bases: 5. CDR1 is SGHDT and CDR2 is YYEEEE in the germline V gene. The CDR3 is 15 residues long. This CDR3 reads CASSTGQLNTGELFF. The CDR3 coding sequence is TGTGCCAGCAGCACGGGACAGCTTAACACCGGGGAGCTGTTTTTT. Together with reference TRBV5-6 and TRBJ2-2, the CDR3 gives the full variable domain: DAGVTQSPTHLIKTRGQQVTLRCSPKSGHDTVSWYQQALGQGPQFIFQYYEEEERQRGNFPDRFSGHQFPNYSSELNVNALLLGDSALYLCASSTGQLNTGELFFGEGSRLTVL.

This clonotype has more than one count but fewer than ten. V usage is TRBV28 and J usage is TRBJ2-2; 8 bases agree with TRBD1. The germline gives CDR1 MDHEN, CDR2 SYDVKM. V trimming: 6 bases; J trimming: 6 bases; junction bases outside the gene matches: 3. The CDR3 length is 13 residues. The CDR3 DNA reads TGTGCCAGCAGCAGGGGGCTACCCGGGGAGCTGTTTTTT. Its protein product is CASSRGLPGELFF. Full variable domain (rest looked up from reference TRBV28 and TRBJ2-2): DVKVTQSSRYLVKRTGEKVFLECVQDMDHENMFWYRQDPGLGLRLIYFSYDVKMKEKGDIPEGYSVSREKKERFSLILESASTNQTSMYLCASSRGLPGELFFGEGSRLTVL.

This clonotype was picked up a small number of times. J is TRBJ2-1 and V is TRBV7-2, with 7 bases matching TRBD1. J gave up 4 bases and V 0 bases, and 3 bases lay outside the gene matches. Germline CDR1 reads SGHTA; CDR2 reads FQGNSA. This CDR3 has 15 residues. In nucleotides, the CDR3 is TGTGCCAGCAGCTTAGCGACAGGGATATACAATGAGCAGTTCTTC. It specifies CASSLATGIYNEQFF.

Many counts were recorded for this clonotype. The V gene is TRBV15, the J gene TRBJ2-5; TRBD2 is a possible D gene (5 bases). Germline V CDR1 and CDR2: LNHNV, YYDKDF (reference sequence). Trimming removed 1 base at V and 4 bases at J, with 16 bases between. The CDR3 is 16 amino acids. CDR3 protein: CATSRAGFRGGETQYF. Written as DNA, the CDR3 is TGTGCCACCAGCAGAGCCGGGTTTCGAGGAGGAGAGACCCAGTACTTC.

The rearrangement links TRBV19 to TRBJ1-2; no definite D call. V lost 6 bases to trimming and J lost 0 bases, with 14 bases between them. This CDR3 spans 15 amino acids. Germline V CDR1 and CDR2: LNHDA, SQIVND (reference sequence). The DNA for the CDR3 is TGTGCCAGTAGGACCCGGACGGACTCTAACTATGGCTACACCTTC. Its translation is CASRTRTDSNYGYTF.

This clonotype has ten or more counts. The chain uses TRBV2 and TRBJ1-4; the D is unclear. V lost 5 bases to trimming and J lost 5 bases, with 15 bases between them. CDR3 size: 15 residues. Germline V gene sequence: CDR1 SNHLY, CDR2 FYNNEI. CDR3 sequence: CASSTRSVGNEKLFF. The DNA for the CDR3 is TGTGCCAGCAGTACCAGGAGTGTTGGGAATGAAAAACTGTTTTTT. The variable domain in full, with the rest retrieved from reference TRBV2 and TRBJ1-4, is EPEVTQTPSHQVTQMGQEVILRCVPISNHLYFYWYRQILGQKVEFLVSFYNNEISEKSEIFDDQFSVERPDGSNFTLKIRSTKLEDSAMYFCASSTRSVGNEKLFFGSGTQLSVL.

The rearrangement links TRBV6-5 to TRBJ1-3; D possibly corresponds to TRBD1 (5 bases). This CDR3 contains 12 residues. Germline V gene lookup returns CDR1 MNHEY and CDR2 SVGAGI. Trimming cost V 5 bases and J 11 bases, with 13 bases left between them. This chain's CDR3 is CASSPRWDAIYF. In DNA form, the CDR3 reads TGTGCCAGCAGTCCCCGATGGGACGCCATATATTTT.

This sequence joins TRBV12-3 or TRBV12-4 and TRBJ1-1, with 7 bases aligning to TRBD1. This CDR3 region has 12 residues. V was clipped by 5 bases and J by 9 bases; unmatched bases: 6. CDR3 DNA: TGTGCCAGCAGTCCCTTGACAGGGAAAGCTTTCTTT. Its translation is CASSPLTGKAFF.

This clonotype turned up a few times. The chain employs TRBV11-1 and TRBJ1-2; no firm D call. The length of the CDR3 is 13 residues. Germline V gene data show CDR1 as SGHAT and CDR2 as FQDESV (reference sequence). Trimming left V 5 bases short and J 5 bases short, with 12 bases between. CDR3 bases: TGTGCCAGCAGCCCTGGGGAATGGTATGGCTACACCTTC. Translation: CASSPGEWYGYTF.